A single sample is the source of the 5 T cell receptor beta chains below, sequenced in a study of T cell changes during pregnancy in multiple sclerosis. Produced via immunoSEQ multiplex PCR; TCRdb's table is partial and in-frame only. The profile shows roughly 50,000 clones, around 92% of them singletons. Sequences were derived from CD4+ T cells from peripheral blood mononuclear cells, sampled in the third trimester of pregnancy. The origin of the receptors is a female donor with multiple sclerosis, enrolled in a pregnancy study.

The CDR3 loop is CASGKQASSYNEQFF. The CDR3 nucleotides read TGTGCCAGCGGAAAACAGGCGAGCTCCTACAATGAGCAGTTCTTC. The gene calls are TRBV27 and TRBJ2-1, with D possibly TRBD1 on 5 matching bases. V dropped 8 bases and J dropped 0 bases, with 14 bases sitting between them. The germline gives CDR1 MNHEY, CDR2 SMNVEV (reference sequence). This CDR3 comprises 15 residues.

The chain combines TRBV5-4 with TRBJ2-1; TRBD2 aligns across 13 bases. V trimming: 4 bases; J trimming: 6 bases; junction bases outside the gene matches: 4. The CDR3 is 15 amino acids. Germline V CDR1 and CDR2: SGHNT, YYREEE (reference sequence). The CDR3 nucleotides read TGTGCCAGCAGCAGCGGGACTAGCGGGATCAATGAGCAGTTCTTC. It encodes CASSSGTSGINEQFF.

J is TRBJ1-5 and V is TRBV18, with D tentatively TRBD1 (5 bases). The V end was cut by 6 bases, the J end by 5 bases, with 14 bases between. Germline CDR1 is KGHSH and CDR2 is LQKENI. The CDR3 is made up of 14 amino acids. CDR3 nucleotides: TGTGCCAGCTCTCCCTCGGCGGGGGATCAGCCCCAGCATTTT. Encoded protein: CASSPSAGDQPQHF.

The V gene is TRBV25-1, the J gene TRBJ2-1; TRBD2 matches 14 bases. CDR1 and CDR2 from the germline V gene are MGHDK and SYGVNS. Unmatched junction bases numbered 2, after V lost 4 bases and J lost 0 bases. The CDR3 is 17 residues long. The CDR3 loop reads CASSGTSGRSSYNEQFF. The CDR3 DNA reads as TGTGCCAGCAGTGGGACTAGCGGGAGGAGCTCCTACAATGAGCAGTTCTTC. The entire variable domain, with the rest obtained from reference TRBV25-1 and TRBJ2-1, is as follows: EADIYQTPRYLVIGTGKKITLECSQTMGHDKMYWYQQDPGMELHLIHYSYGVNSTEKGDLSSESTVSRIRTEHFPLTLESARPSHTSQYLCASSGTSGRSSYNEQFFGPGTRLTVL.

V usage is TRBV30 and J usage is TRBJ2-2; TRBD1 is a possible D gene (6 bases). The V and J ends lost 4 bases and 3 bases respectively, with 12 bases between them. Germline V gives CDR1 GTSNPN, CDR2 SVGIG (reference sequence). The CDR3 spans 14 residues. The CDR3 nucleotides are TGTGCCTGGATTACAGGGCTTCACACCGGGGAGCTGTTTTTT. Translated: CAWITGLHTGELFF.